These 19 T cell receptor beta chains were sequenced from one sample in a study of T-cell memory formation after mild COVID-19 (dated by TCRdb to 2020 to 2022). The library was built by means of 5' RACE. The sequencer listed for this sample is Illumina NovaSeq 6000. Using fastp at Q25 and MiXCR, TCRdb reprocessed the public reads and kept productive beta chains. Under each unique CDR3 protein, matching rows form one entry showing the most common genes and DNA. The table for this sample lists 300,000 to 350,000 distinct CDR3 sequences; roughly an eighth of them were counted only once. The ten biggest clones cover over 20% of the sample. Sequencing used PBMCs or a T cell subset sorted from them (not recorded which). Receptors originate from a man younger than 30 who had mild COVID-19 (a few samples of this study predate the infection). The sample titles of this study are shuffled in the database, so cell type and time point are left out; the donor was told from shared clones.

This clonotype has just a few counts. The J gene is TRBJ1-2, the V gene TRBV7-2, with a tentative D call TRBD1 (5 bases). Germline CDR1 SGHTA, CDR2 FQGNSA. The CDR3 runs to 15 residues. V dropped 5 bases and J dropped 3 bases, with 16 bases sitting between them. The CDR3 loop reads CASSRNGGRDYGYTF. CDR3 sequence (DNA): TGTGCCAGCAGCCGCAACGGGGGGAGGGACTATGGCTACACCTTC.

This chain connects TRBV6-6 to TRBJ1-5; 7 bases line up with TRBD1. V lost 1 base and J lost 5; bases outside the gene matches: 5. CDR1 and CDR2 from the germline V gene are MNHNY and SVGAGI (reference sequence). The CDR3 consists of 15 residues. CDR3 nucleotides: TGTGCCAGCAGTTACTTCACAGGGGAGGATCAGCCCCAGCATTTT. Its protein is CASSYFTGEDQPQHF.

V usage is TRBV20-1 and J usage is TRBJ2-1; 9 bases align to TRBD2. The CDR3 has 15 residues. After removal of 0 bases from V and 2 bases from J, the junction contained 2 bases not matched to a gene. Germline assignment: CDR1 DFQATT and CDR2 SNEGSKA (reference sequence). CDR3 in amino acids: CSARDAGGTYNEQFF. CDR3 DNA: TGCAGTGCTAGAGATGCGGGGGGGACCTACAATGAGCAGTTCTTC.

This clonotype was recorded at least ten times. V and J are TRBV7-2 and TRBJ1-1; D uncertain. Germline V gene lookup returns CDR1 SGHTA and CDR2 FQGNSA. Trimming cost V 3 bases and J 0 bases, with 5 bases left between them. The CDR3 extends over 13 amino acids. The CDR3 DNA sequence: TGTGCCAGCAGCTTCCTCGTGAACACTGAAGCTTTCTTT. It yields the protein CASSFLVNTEAFF.

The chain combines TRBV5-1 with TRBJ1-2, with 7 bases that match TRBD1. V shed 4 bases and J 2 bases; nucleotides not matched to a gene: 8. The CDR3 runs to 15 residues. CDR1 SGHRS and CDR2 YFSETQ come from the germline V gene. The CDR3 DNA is TGCGCCAGCAGCGCAGGGACAGCGCAAAACTATGGCTACACCTTC. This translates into CASSAGTAQNYGYTF.

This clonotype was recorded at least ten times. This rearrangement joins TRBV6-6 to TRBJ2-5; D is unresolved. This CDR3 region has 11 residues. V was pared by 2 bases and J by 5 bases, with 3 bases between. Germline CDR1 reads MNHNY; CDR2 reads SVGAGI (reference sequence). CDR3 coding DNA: TGTGCCAGCAGTTACGTTGAGACCCAGTACTTC. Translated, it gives CASSYVETQYF.

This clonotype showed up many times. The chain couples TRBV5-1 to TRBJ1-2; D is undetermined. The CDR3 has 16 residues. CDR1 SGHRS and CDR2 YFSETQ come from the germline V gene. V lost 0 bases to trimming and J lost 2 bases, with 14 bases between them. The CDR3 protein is CASSLAQVGPNYGYTF. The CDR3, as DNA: TGCGCCAGCAGCTTGGCCCAGGTAGGGCCCAACTATGGCTACACCTTC.

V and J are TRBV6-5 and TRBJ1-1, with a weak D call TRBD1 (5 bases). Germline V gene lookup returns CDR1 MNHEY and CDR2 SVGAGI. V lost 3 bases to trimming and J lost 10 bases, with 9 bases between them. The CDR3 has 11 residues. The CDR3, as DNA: TGTGCCAGCAGTTATCAGGGTAGAGCTTTCTTT. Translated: CASSYQGRAFF.

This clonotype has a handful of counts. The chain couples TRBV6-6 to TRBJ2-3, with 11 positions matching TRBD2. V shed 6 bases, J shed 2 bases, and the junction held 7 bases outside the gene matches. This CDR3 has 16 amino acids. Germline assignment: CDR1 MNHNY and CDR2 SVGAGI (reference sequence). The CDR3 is CASRRGTSGPTDTQYF. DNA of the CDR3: TGTGCCAGCAGGAGAGGGACTAGCGGTCCCACAGATACGCAGTATTTT.

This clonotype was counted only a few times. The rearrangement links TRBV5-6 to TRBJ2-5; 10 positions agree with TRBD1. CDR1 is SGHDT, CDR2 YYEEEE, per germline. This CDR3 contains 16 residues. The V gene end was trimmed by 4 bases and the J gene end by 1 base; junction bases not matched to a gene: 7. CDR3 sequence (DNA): TGTGCCAGCAGCAGACAGGGGGCGGGGGCCCAAGAGACCCAGTACTTC. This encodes CASSRQGAGAQETQYF.

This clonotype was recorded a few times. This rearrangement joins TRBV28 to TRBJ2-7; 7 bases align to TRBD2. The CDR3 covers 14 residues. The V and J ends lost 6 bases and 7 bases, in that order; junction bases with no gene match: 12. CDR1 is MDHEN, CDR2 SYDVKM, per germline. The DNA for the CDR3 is TGTGCCAGCAGCTGGGAATCGGGGGGACGGGAGCAGTACGTC. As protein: CASSWESGGREQYV.

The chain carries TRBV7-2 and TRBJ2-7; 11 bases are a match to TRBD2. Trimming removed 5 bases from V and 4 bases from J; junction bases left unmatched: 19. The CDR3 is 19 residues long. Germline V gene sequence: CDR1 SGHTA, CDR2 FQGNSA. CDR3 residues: CASSLPGSGGGRSLYEQYF. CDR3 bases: TGTGCCAGCAGCCTGCCGGGTAGCGGGGGGGGCCGGAGTCTTTACGAGCAGTACTTC.

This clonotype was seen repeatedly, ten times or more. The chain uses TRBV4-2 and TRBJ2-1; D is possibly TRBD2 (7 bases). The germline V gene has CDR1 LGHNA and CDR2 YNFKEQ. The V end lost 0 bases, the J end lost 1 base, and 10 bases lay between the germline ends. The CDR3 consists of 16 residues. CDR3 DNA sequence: TGTGCCAGCAGCCAAGATAAGGGGGGGTCCTACAATGAGCAGTTCTTC. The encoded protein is CASSQDKGGSYNEQFF.

CDR3 sequence: CAIRGPSDEQFF. The CDR3 DNA is TGTGCCATCAGGGGCCCTTCGGATGAGCAGTTCTTC. The rearrangement joins TRBV10-3 to TRBJ2-1; D unresolved. Germline CDR1 ENHRY, CDR2 SYGVKD. Deletions cut 6 bases from V and 8 bases from J, with 11 bases between. This CDR3 is built from 12 residues.

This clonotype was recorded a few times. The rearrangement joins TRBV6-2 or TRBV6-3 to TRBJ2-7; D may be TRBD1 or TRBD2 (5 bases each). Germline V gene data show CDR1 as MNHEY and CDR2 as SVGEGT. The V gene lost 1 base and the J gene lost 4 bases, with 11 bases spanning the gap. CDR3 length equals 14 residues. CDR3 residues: CASSYWDARYEQYF. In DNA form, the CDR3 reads TGTGCCAGCAGTTACTGGGACGCAAGGTACGAGCAGTACTTC.

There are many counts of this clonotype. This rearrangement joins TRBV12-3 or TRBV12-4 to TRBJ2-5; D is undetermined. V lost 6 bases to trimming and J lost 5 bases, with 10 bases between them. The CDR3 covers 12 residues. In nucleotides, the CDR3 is TGTGCCAGCAGAGCCCTTGAGGAGACCCAGTACTTC. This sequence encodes CASRALEETQYF.

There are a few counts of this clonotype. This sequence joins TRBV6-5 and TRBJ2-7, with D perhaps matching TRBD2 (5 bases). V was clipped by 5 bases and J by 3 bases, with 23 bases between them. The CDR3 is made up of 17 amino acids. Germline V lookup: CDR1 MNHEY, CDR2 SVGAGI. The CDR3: CASSLGPPNGGYYEQYV. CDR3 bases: TGTGCCAGCAGTCTTGGCCCTCCGAACGGAGGATACTACGAGCAGTACGTC.

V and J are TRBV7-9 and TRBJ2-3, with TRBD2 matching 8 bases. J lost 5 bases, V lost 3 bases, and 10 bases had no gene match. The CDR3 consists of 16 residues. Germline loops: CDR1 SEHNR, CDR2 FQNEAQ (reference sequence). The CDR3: CASSFRLAGAQDTQYF. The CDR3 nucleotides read TGTGCCAGCAGCTTTCGGCTAGCGGGCGCGCAAGATACGCAGTATTTT.

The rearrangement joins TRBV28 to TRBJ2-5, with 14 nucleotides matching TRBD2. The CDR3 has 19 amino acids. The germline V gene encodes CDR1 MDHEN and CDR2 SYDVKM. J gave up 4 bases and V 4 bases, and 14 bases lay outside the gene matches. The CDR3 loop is CASSSLPGQGLAGVETQYF. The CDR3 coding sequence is TGTGCCAGCAGTTCCCTACCGGGACAGGGACTAGCGGGGGTAGAGACCCAGTACTTC.